Below, 10 T cell receptor beta chains from the same sample are listed, as sequenced in a study of T cell responses to AZD1222 COVID-19 vaccine. Clones were read by immunoSEQ multiplex PCR, and TCRdb kept only the in-frame ones, dropping some. The table has 150,000 or so clones, around 90% seen once. The sample in question was peripheral blood, obtained on day 0 of AZD1222 vaccination. The receptors were gathered from an adult in good health.

The CDR3 region is CASSHRDQPQHF. The CDR3 DNA reads as TGTGCCAGCAGCCATCGGGACCAGCCCCAGCATTTT. This chain connects TRBV6-5 to TRBJ1-5; tentatively, D is TRBD1 (5 bases). Trimming removed 6 bases at V and 7 bases at J, with 10 bases between. The CDR3 spans 12 residues. Germline CDR1 reads MNHEY; CDR2 reads SVGAGI.

The rearrangement uses TRBV4-2 and TRBJ1-5; D is uncertain. Germline lookup yields CDR1 LGHNA and CDR2 YNFKEQ. Trimming stripped 0 bases from V and 1 base from J, with 10 bases between. This CDR3 has 16 amino acids. For the CDR3, the DNA is TGTGCCAGCAGCCAAGATTCCAGGAAAAGCAATCAGCCCCAGCATTTT. Its translation: CASSQDSRKSNQPQHF.

The chain is built from TRBV12-3 or TRBV12-4 and TRBJ1-5, with D maybe TRBD1 (5 bases). The V and J ends lost 4 bases and 6 bases respectively, with 7 bases between them. The CDR3 spans 12 residues. The CDR3: CASSWGSQPQHF. CDR3 bases: TGTGCCAGCAGTTGGGGCAGTCAGCCCCAGCATTTT.

The V call is TRBV15, the J call TRBJ2-1; 13 bases are shared with TRBD2. CDR3 length equals 17 residues. J was trimmed by 6 bases and V by 3 bases; bases with no gene match: 8. The germline CDR1 and CDR2 sequences are LNHNV and YYDKDF (reference sequence). The CDR3 loop is CATSRETSGGARNEQFF. CDR3 bases: TGTGCCACCAGCAGGGAAACTAGCGGGGGGGCCCGCAATGAGCAGTTCTTC.

The V gene is TRBV4-2, the J gene TRBJ1-5, with D perhaps matching TRBD1 (5 bases). This CDR3 has 15 amino acids. Germline V gives CDR1 LGHNA, CDR2 YNFKEQ. Trimming stripped 7 bases from V and 5 bases from J, with 18 bases between. CDR3 DNA: TGTGCCAGCAACCTGGGGGTGGGTTTTGATCAGCCCCAGCATTTT. It codes for CASNLGVGFDQPQHF.

This chain's CDR3 is CASSLGGGNTQYF. The CDR3 nucleotides are TGTGCCAGCAGCTTAGGAGGGGGTAATACGCAGTATTTT. The rearrangement joins TRBV7-2 to TRBJ2-3; possible D gene TRBD1, 6 bases. Germline CDR1 and CDR2: SGHTA and FQGNSA. V shed 1 base and J shed 7 bases, with 9 bases lying between them. CDR3 length: 13 residues.

The genes are TRBV29-1 and TRBJ2-3, with TRBD2 identical over 15 bases. CDR1 is SQVTM, CDR2 ANQGSEA, per germline. The CDR3 is 14 residues long. V gave up 4 bases and J gave up 6 bases; unmatched junction bases: 2. CDR3 bases: TGCAGCGTTGTCGGACTAGCGGGGGGGGATACGCAGTATTTT. It translates to CSVVGLAGGDTQYF.

The J gene is TRBJ2-2, the V gene TRBV7-9, with 7 bases matching TRBD2. Germline CDR1 reads SEHNR; CDR2 reads FQNEAQ (reference sequence). V trimming: 0 bases; J trimming: 6 bases; junction bases outside the gene matches: 13. The CDR3 covers 18 residues. The CDR3 here is CASSLARSLSGRAGELFF. CDR3 DNA sequence: TGTGCCAGCAGCTTAGCTCGGTCACTATCAGGGAGGGCCGGGGAGCTGTTTTTT.

V is TRBV5-1 and J is TRBJ2-6; the D call may be TRBD1 or TRBD2 (5 bases each). V lost 0 bases and J 3 bases, leaving 7 bases between the germline ends. The CDR3 is made up of 15 amino acids. Germline assignment: CDR1 SGHRS and CDR2 YFSETQ. The CDR3 nucleotides are TGCGCCAGCAGCTTGGTGGGGGATGGGGCCAACGTCCTGACTTTC. Encoded protein: CASSLVGDGANVLTF.

This clone has more than one count but fewer than ten. The rearrangement uses TRBV2 and TRBJ1-4; D perhaps matches TRBD1 (6 bases). The CDR3 runs 13 residues. Germline V CDR1 and CDR2: SNHLY, FYNNEI. Trimming shortened V by 4 bases and J by 8 bases, and 11 bases separated the two germline ends. The CDR3 here is CASSGTVKEKLFF. Here the CDR3 DNA reads TGTGCCAGCAGTGGGACAGTAAAAGAAAAACTGTTTTTT.